This entry features one T cell receptor beta chain sequence. The entry originates in a study of blood T cell repertoires in COVID-19. Across the whole study: Sample material is recorded as cDNA or gDNA derived from T cells, B-cell-depleted T cells, or PBMCs.

Authors' analysis steps: Reference gene primers were amplified, and this amplification served to estimate nucleated cell counts. Repertoires were generated with immunoSEQ multiplex PCR, while TCRdb's copy carries only in-frame clones and drops some. That table gives V, J and clone size, and the DNA gave D and trimming. The data show about 440,000 clones, with nearly 90% seen just once and roughly 1.8% held by the top ten. Material: PBMCs or T cells enriched from blood (not recorded which). The TCR comes from a woman aged 18-29 years with acute COVID-19.

CDR3 residues: CASSQERAYQETQYF. The CDR3 DNA is TGCGCCAGCAGCCAAGAGAGGGCGTACCAAGAGACCCAGTACTTC. The genes are TRBV4-3 and TRBJ2-5; TRBD2 is a possible D gene (5 bases). Trimming stripped 0 bases from V and 0 bases from J, with 8 bases between. Per the germline V gene, CDR1 is LGHNA and CDR2 is YSLEER. This CDR3 region has 15 residues.